Below, one TCR beta chain is given with its context. Its antigen remains unidentified. Base qualities are not recorded, but no much larger clone differs from it by a single base. Libraries came from the immunoSEQ multiplex PCR assay. Sourced from immuneACCESS, this table was stored by TCRdb with only in-frame sequences that have V and J called. A share of the clones is absent; for the studies checked, an unresolved V gene accounts for under half, and the remainder has no known explanation. In all, the sample holds around 110,000 clones, and approximately 80% of those were seen once. Roughly 4.8% of the sample rests with the top ten. The data belong to a study of PD-1 blockade in mismatch repair-deficient tumors listed by TCRdb under 2017. Regarding the research as a whole: Between September 2013 and September 2016, the trial enrolled about 93 consecutive patients with about twelve mismatch repair-deficient cancer types, every one of whom had been previously treated and was progressing. Tumor-associated T cell clones were tracked in the peripheral blood of patients responding to PD-1 blockade by deep sequencing of TCR CDR3 regions.

Mismatch repair deficiency in every enrolled patient was established by polymerase chain reaction or immunohistochemistry. TCR sequencing was performed for a few patients who responded to pembrolizumab therapy. The phase II trial prospectively evaluated PD-1 blockade with pembrolizumab in advanced mismatch repair-deficient cancers, independent of tissue of origin. Serial peripheral blood T cell samples were collected before and at multiple times after starting PD-1 blockade. Blood sampling times were reported as weeks after the first pembrolizumab dose. What the research found in general, with its limitations: After pembrolizumab, tumor-resident clones, which were often undetectable in blood before treatment, expanded rapidly and then contracted, generally ahead of radiologic responses.

Trimming takes 4 bases off V and 5 bases off J; junction bases not matched to a gene: 2. CDR1 is given as SGHRS and CDR2 as YFSETQ, both from the germline V gene. From its cysteine to its phenylalanine, the CDR3 spans 14 amino acids. Only CDR3 DNA remains: 42 bases, in frame from the first base. The sample was peripheral blood, taken 60 weeks after starting pembrolizumab. The chain links TRBV5-1 with TRBJ2-1, with TRBD2 matching 11 junction bases. This clonotype was sampled from an adult with mismatch repair-deficient cancer. The CDR3 has the sequence CASSRGLADNEQFF. The sequenced DNA: TGCGCCAGCAGCCGGGGACTAGCGGACAATGAGCAGTTCTTC.